These T cell receptor beta chains were read from a single sample in a study of OX40 agonist ivuxolimab in advanced cancers. Measured with immunoSEQ multiplex PCR; TCRdb has only the in-frame clones, and not every one. The repertoire holds roughly 140,000 clones, with around 94% as singletons. The sequenced sample was CD4+ or CD8+ T cells sorted from blood, obtained in a trial of the OX40 agonist ivuxolimab. Receptor source: an adult with an advanced solid tumor such as melanoma, head and neck, liver or kidney cancer. Each CDR3 is given with its conserved first and last residue. Fields, in order: CDR3 protein, J gene, V gene, clone size. Size tells how often a clone was seen (once, few, many) or the class of an expanded clone, and some rows leave it out.

CDR3aa: CASSHTRGANEKLFF; j_gene: TRBJ1-4; v_gene: TRBV7-2; abundance: NA
CDR3aa: CASSLAGQGSQETQYF; j_gene: TRBJ2-5; v_gene: TRBV5-1; abundance: NA
CDR3aa: CASSYAGFPYEQYF; j_gene: TRBJ2-7; v_gene: TRBV6-5; abundance: NA
CDR3aa: CSVLRTPGVGEKLFF; j_gene: TRBJ1-4; v_gene: TRBV29-1; abundance: NA
CDR3aa: CSVAVSYGYTF; j_gene: TRBJ1-2; v_gene: TRBV29-1; abundance: NA
CDR3aa: CASSPRKTGPNTEAFF; j_gene: TRBJ1-1; v_gene: TRBV13; abundance: NA
CDR3aa: CASSYSPGFGNTIYF; j_gene: TRBJ1-3; v_gene: TRBV6-5; abundance: few
CDR3aa: CASSLVAGSEQYF; j_gene: TRBJ2-7; v_gene: TRBV5-1; abundance: NA
CDR3aa: CASTLPGGTSGSYEQYF; j_gene: TRBJ2-7; v_gene: TRBV28; abundance: NA
CDR3aa: CASSPSTGGRTEAFF; j_gene: TRBJ1-1; v_gene: TRBV18; abundance: NA
CDR3aa: CASSLLTGNTIYF; j_gene: TRBJ1-3; v_gene: TRBV7-9; abundance: NA
CDR3aa: CASSPSSGRGRNGYTF; j_gene: TRBJ1-2; v_gene: TRBV4-3; abundance: NA
CDR3aa: CASSHGRGQDFNEQFF; j_gene: TRBJ2-1; v_gene: TRBV4-1; abundance: NA
CDR3aa: CASSRLWQANSPLHF; j_gene: TRBJ1-6; v_gene: TRBV9; abundance: NA
CDR3aa: CASSPDRDYEQYF; j_gene: TRBJ2-7; v_gene: TRBV7-2; abundance: NA
CDR3aa: CASSYFSAAGNTEAFF; j_gene: TRBJ1-1; v_gene: TRBV6-5; abundance: NA
CDR3aa: CASSPTGTNYGYTF; j_gene: TRBJ1-2; v_gene: TRBV7-2; abundance: NA
CDR3aa: CASSLRSGSYEQYF; j_gene: TRBJ2-7; v_gene: TRBV27; abundance: NA
CDR3aa: CAISGGGTPYEQYF; j_gene: TRBJ2-7; v_gene: TRBV10-3; abundance: NA
CDR3aa: CASSVMSSGRRNEQFF; j_gene: TRBJ2-1; v_gene: TRBV9; abundance: NA
CDR3aa: CASSSQGWDTEAFF; j_gene: TRBJ1-1; v_gene: TRBV7-9; abundance: NA
CDR3aa: CASTGTISYNEQFF; j_gene: TRBJ2-1; v_gene: TRBV5-1; abundance: NA
CDR3aa: CASSVMGVEQFF; j_gene: TRBJ2-1; v_gene: TRBV9; abundance: NA
CDR3aa: CASSPRTSGVAYNEQFF; j_gene: TRBJ2-1; v_gene: TRBV27; abundance: NA
CDR3aa: CASNPDSPYGYTF; j_gene: TRBJ1-2; v_gene: TRBV28; abundance: NA
CDR3aa: CASSLTWGRDNQPQHF; j_gene: TRBJ1-5; v_gene: TRBV5-8; abundance: NA
CDR3aa: CASSSGLAGGQETQYF; j_gene: TRBJ2-5; v_gene: TRBV18; abundance: NA
CDR3aa: CASISHELYSNQPQHF; j_gene: TRBJ1-5; v_gene: TRBV6-6; abundance: NA
CDR3aa: CASSEGVRDRANEQFF; j_gene: TRBJ2-1; v_gene: TRBV2; abundance: NA
CDR3aa: CASSDLGQSHSGNTIYF; j_gene: TRBJ1-3; v_gene: TRBV25-1; abundance: NA
CDR3aa: CASSFGRGDYGYTF; j_gene: TRBJ1-2; v_gene: TRBV7-2; abundance: NA
CDR3aa: CSVLGSLGSNEQFF; j_gene: TRBJ2-1; v_gene: TRBV29-1; abundance: NA
CDR3aa: CASKPRENTGELFF; j_gene: TRBJ2-2; v_gene: TRBV7-3; abundance: once
CDR3aa: CASSLGTPRGGELFF; j_gene: TRBJ2-2; v_gene: TRBV7-6; abundance: NA
CDR3aa: CASSVGQAMNTEAFF; j_gene: TRBJ1-1; v_gene: TRBV6-1; abundance: NA
CDR3aa: CASSLEPQTPYEQYF; j_gene: TRBJ2-7; v_gene: TRBV5-1; abundance: NA
CDR3aa: CASSVGTNSYEQYF; j_gene: NA; v_gene: TRBV9; abundance: NA
CDR3aa: CASSETDRGGFGREKLFF; j_gene: TRBJ1-4; v_gene: TRBV6-1; abundance: NA
CDR3aa: CASSRRQGARGTDTQYF; j_gene: TRBJ2-3; v_gene: TRBV7-2; abundance: NA
CDR3aa: CATAREASGRAFRTDTQYF; j_gene: TRBJ2-3; v_gene: TRBV28; abundance: once
CDR3aa: CASSPPGQGLVGELFF; j_gene: TRBJ2-2; v_gene: TRBV18; abundance: NA
CDR3aa: CATTTGLDNQPQHF; j_gene: TRBJ1-5; v_gene: TRBV5-4; abundance: NA
CDR3aa: CASSQDPGTGDEKLFF; j_gene: TRBJ1-4; v_gene: TRBV4-3; abundance: NA
CDR3aa: CASSYSAILSYNEQFF; j_gene: TRBJ2-1; v_gene: TRBV6-5; abundance: NA
CDR3aa: CASSDAYGVYGTLHF; j_gene: TRBJ1-6; v_gene: TRBV25-1; abundance: NA